Following are 2 T cell receptor beta chains from one sample sequenced in a study of blood T cell repertoires in COVID-19. Generated by immunoSEQ multiplex PCR, the TCRdb table keeps only in-frame clones and is missing some. The sample lists approximately 320,000 clones, about nine tenths seen once, with roughly 2.6% in the top ten. Source material: PBMCs or T cells enriched from blood (not recorded which). These receptors were taken from a man in his sixties who had recovered from COVID-19.

The J gene is TRBJ1-6, the V gene TRBV3-1 (or the pseudogene TRBV3-2), with no clear D. The CDR3 loop spans 16 amino acids. V lost 4 bases and J 5 bases, leaving 15 bases between the germline ends. The germline V gene has CDR1 LGHDT and CDR2 YNNKEL (reference sequence). CDR3 residues: CASSRWRPENNSPLHF. CDR3 in DNA: TGTGCCAGCAGCCGTTGGAGACCCGAAAATAATTCACCCCTCCACTTT.

V usage is TRBV11-1 and J usage is TRBJ2-7; TRBD2 matches at 7 bases. V lost 2 bases, J lost 1 base, and 5 bases stayed unmatched. Germline V gives CDR1 SGHAT, CDR2 FQDESV (reference sequence). The CDR3 runs 15 residues. This chain's CDR3 is CASSLLGGGSYEQYF. CDR3 in DNA: TGTGCCAGCAGCTTATTGGGCGGGGGATCCTACGAGCAGTACTTC.